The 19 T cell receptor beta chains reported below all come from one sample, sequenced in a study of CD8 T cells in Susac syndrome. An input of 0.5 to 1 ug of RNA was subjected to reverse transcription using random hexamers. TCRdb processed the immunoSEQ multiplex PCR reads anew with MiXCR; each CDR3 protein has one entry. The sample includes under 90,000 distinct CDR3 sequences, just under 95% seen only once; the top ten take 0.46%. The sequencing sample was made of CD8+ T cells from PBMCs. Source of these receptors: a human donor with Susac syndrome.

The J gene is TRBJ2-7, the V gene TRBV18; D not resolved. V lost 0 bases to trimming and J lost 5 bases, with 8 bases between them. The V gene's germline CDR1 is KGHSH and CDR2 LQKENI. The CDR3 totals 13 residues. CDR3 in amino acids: CASSPPFLNEQYF. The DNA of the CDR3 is TGTGCCAGCTCACCACCGTTCTTGAACGAGCAGTACTTC.

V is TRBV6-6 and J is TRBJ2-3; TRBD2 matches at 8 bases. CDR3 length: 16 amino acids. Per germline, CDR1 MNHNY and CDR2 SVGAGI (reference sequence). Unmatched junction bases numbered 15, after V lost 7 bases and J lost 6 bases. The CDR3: CASIDDVSGVDDTQYF. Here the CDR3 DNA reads TGTGCCAGCATTGATGACGTTAGCGGGGTGGACGATACGCAGTATTTT.

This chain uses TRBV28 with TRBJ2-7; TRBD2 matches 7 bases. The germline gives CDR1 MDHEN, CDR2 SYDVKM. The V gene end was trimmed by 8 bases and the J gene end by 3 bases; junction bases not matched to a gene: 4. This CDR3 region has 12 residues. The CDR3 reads CASRSGGYEQYF. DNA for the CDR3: TGTGCCAGCCGTTCGGGAGGCTACGAGCAGTACTTC.

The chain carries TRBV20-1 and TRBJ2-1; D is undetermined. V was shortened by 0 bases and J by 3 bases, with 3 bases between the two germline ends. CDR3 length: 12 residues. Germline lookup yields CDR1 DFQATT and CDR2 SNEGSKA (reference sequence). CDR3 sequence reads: CSARDGYNEQFF. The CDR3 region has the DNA TGCAGTGCTAGAGATGGCTACAATGAGCAGTTCTTC.

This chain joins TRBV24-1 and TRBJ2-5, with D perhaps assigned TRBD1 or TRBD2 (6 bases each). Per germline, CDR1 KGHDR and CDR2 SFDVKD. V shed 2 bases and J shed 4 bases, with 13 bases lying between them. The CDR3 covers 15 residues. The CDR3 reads CATSDWWGATETQYF. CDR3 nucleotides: TGTGCCACCAGTGATTGGTGGGGGGCCACAGAGACCCAGTACTTC.

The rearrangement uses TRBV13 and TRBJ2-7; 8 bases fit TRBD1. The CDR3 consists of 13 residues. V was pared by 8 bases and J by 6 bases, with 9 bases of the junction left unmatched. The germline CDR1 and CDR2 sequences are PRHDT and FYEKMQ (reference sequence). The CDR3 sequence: CASRTGSSVEQYF. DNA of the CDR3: TGTGCCAGCCGGACAGGGTCTAGCGTCGAGCAGTACTTC.

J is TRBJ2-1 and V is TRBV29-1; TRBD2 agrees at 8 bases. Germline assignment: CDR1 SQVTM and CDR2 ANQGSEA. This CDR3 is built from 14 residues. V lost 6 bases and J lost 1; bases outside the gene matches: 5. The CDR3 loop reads CSVTGLASYNEQFF. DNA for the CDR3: TGCAGCGTCACCGGACTAGCTTCCTACAATGAGCAGTTCTTC.

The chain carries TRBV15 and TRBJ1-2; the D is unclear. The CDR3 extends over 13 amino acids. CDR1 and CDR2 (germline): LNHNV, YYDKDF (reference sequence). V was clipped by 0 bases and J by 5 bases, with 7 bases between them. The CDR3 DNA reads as TGTGCCACCAGCAGAGATGCGGAGTATGGCTACACCTTC. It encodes CATSRDAEYGYTF. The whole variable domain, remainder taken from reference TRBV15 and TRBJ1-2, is DAMVIQNPRYQVTQFGKPVTLSCSQTLNHNVMYWYQQKSSQAPKLLFHYYDKDFNNEADTPDNFQSRRPNTSFCFLDIRSPGLGDTAMYLCATSRDAEYGYTFGSGTRLTVV.

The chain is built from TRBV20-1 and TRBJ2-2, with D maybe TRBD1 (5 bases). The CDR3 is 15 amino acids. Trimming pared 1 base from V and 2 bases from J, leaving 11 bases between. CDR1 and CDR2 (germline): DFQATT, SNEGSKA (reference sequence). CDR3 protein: CSARGHDSNTGELFF. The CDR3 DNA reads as TGCAGTGCTAGAGGTCACGACAGCAACACCGGGGAGCTGTTTTTT.

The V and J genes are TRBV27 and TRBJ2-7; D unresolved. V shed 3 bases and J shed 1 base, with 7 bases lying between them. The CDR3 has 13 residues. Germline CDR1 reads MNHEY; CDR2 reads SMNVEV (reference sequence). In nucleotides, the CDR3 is TGTGCCAGCAGTTTTGTGGGGTCCTACGAGCAGTACTTC. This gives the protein CASSFVGSYEQYF.

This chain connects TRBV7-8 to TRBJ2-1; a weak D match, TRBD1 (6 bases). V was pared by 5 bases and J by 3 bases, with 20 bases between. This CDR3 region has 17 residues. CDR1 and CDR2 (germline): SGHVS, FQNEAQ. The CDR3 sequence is CASSLGRTEGGYNEQFF. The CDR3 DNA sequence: TGTGCCAGCAGCCTGGGGCGTACGGAAGGGGGCTACAATGAGCAGTTCTTC.

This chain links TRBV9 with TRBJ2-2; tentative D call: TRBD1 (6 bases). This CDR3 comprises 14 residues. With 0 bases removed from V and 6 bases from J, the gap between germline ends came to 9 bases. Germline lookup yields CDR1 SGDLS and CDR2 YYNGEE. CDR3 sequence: CASSVGGGAGELFF. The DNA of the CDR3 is TGTGCCAGCAGCGTAGGTGGGGGCGCCGGGGAGCTGTTTTTT.

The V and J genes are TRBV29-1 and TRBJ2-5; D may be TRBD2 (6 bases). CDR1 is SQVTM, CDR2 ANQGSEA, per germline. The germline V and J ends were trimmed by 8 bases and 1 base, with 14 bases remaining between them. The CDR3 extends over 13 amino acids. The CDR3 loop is CSYTLGGQETQYF. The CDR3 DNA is TGCAGCTACACCCTCGGGGGCCAAGAGACCCAGTACTTC.

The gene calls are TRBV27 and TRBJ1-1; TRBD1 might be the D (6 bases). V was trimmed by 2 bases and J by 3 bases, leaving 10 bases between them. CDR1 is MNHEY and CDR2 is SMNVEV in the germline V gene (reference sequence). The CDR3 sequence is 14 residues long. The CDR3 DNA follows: TGTGCCAGCAGTTTAACAGGGCCCGACACTGAAGCTTTCTTT. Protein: CASSLTGPDTEAFF.

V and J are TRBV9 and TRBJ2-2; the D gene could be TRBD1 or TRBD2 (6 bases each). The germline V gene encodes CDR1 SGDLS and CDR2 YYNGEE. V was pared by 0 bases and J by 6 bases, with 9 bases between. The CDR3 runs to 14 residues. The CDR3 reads CASSVGGAAGELFF. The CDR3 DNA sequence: TGTGCCAGCAGCGTAGGGGGGGCGGCCGGGGAGCTGTTTTTT.

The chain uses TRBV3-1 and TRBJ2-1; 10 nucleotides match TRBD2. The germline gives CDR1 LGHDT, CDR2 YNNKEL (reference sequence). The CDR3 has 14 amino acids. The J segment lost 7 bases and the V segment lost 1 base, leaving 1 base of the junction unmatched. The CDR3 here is CASSQGTSGNEQFF. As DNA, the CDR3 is TGTGCCAGCAGCCAAGGGACTAGCGGAAATGAGCAGTTCTTC.

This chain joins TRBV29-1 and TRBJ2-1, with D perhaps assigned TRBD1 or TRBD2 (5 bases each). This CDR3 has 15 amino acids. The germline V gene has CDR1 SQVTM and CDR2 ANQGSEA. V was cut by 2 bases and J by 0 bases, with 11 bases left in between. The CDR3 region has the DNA TGCAGCGTTGAAACGGGACCCAGCTCCTACAATGAGCAGTTCTTC. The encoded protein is CSVETGPSSYNEQFF.

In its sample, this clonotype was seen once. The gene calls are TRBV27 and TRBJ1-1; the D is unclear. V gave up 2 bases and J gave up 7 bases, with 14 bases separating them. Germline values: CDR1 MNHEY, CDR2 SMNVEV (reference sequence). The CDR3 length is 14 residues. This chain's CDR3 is CASSLGSAGVEAFF. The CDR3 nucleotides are TGTGCCAGCAGTTTAGGGTCCGCAGGTGTTGAAGCTTTCTTT.

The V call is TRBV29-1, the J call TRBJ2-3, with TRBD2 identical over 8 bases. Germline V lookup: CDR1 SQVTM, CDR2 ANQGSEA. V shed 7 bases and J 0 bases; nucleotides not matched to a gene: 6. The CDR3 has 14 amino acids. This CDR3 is CSADSGISTDTQYF. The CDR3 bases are TGCAGCGCTGATAGCGGGATCAGCACAGATACGCAGTATTTT.